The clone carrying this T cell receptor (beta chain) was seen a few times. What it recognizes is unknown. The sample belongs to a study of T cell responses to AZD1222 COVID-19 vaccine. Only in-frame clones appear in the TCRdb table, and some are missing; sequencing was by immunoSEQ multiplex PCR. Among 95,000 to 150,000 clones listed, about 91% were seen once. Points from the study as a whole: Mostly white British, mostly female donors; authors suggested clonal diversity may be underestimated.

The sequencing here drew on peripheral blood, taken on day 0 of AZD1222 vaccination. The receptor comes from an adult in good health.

The CDR3 sequence: CASSLMGGQGLDGYTF. In DNA form, the CDR3 reads TGTGCCAGCAGCCTCATGGGGGGCCAAGGCCTGGATGGCTACACCTTC. J is TRBJ1-2 and V is TRBV7-9; perhaps TRBD1 as D (6 bases). There are 16 residues in the CDR3. Germline-derived CDR1 and CDR2 are SEHNR and FQNEAQ (reference sequence). Trimming shortened V by 5 bases and J by 6 bases, and 22 bases separated the two germline ends.